This entry lists 18 T cell receptor beta chains sequenced from one sample in a study of blood T cell repertoires in COVID-19. Clones were sequenced by immunoSEQ multiplex PCR, and TCRdb holds only the in-frame ones, with some missing. Among about 220,000 clones listed, 82% were seen once. Source material: peripheral blood. The receptors stem from a woman older than 75 with acute or convalescent COVID-19.

CDR3 sequence (DNA): TGTGCCACCAAAAGCGGGGGCCAGCATTTT. It translates to CATKSGGQHF. V usage is TRBV24-1 and J usage is TRBJ1-5; D possibly corresponds to TRBD1 (5 bases). V was pared by 8 bases and J by 12 bases, with 10 bases between. Germline loops: CDR1 KGHDR, CDR2 SFDVKD. The CDR3 has 10 amino acids.

The V gene is TRBV4-1, the J gene TRBJ1-5; 9 bases align to TRBD1. Unmatched junction bases numbered 5, after V lost 2 bases and J lost 0 bases. Germline CDR1 is MGHRA and CDR2 is YSYEKL. The CDR3 contains 17 residues. The CDR3 reads CASSQSGTGNSNQPQHF. Written as DNA, the CDR3 is TGCGCCAGCAGCCAAAGTGGGACAGGGAATAGCAATCAGCCCCAGCATTTT.

The chain uses TRBV30 and TRBJ1-4; TRBD1 might be the D (5 bases). CDR3 length: 14 amino acids. The V gene lost 2 bases and the J gene lost 8 bases, with 15 bases spanning the gap. Germline CDR1 is GTSNPN and CDR2 is SVGIG (reference sequence). CDR3 protein: CAWSPGRGREKLFF. The CDR3 bases are TGTGCCTGGAGTCCCGGGCGGGGACGCGAAAAACTGTTTTTT. The full variable domain, completed using reference TRBV30 and TRBJ1-4, is SQTIHQWPATLVQPVGSPLSLECTVEGTSNPNLYWYRQAAGRGLQLLFYSVGIGQISSEVPQNLSASRPQDRQFILSSKKLLLSDSGFYLCAWSPGRGREKLFFGSGTQLSVL.

The chain links TRBV27 to TRBJ2-2, with D perhaps TRBD2 (6 bases). The CDR3 loop spans 16 amino acids. Trimming left V 5 bases short and J 4 bases short, with 17 bases between. Germline values: CDR1 MNHEY, CDR2 SMNVEV (reference sequence). CDR3 coding DNA: TGTGCCAGCAGTCCACGGGACTTCCCGGGCACCGGGGAGCTGTTTTTT. Its translation: CASSPRDFPGTGELFF.

This clone was detected once. The chain carries TRBV9 and TRBJ2-2; D may be TRBD2 (6 bases). Trimming took off 2 bases at V and 6 bases at J, with 17 bases between the two ends. Germline V gene sequence: CDR1 SGDLS, CDR2 YYNGEE. This CDR3 region has 16 residues. The CDR3 spells CASSVEGHNLPGELFF. CDR3 DNA sequence: TGTGCCAGCAGCGTGGAGGGGCATAACCTCCCCGGGGAGCTGTTTTTT. Drawing the rest from reference TRBV9 and TRBJ2-2, the complete variable domain is DSGVTQTPKHLITATGQRVTLRCSPRSGDLSVYWYQQSLDQGLQFLIQYYNGEERAKGNILERFSAQQFPDLHSELNLSSLELGDSALYFCASSVEGHNLPGELFFGEGSRLTVL.

The chain carries TRBV2 and TRBJ1-1; D call uncertain. Germline-derived CDR1 and CDR2 are SNHLY and FYNNEI. The CDR3 spans 13 residues. With 1 base removed from V and 5 bases from J, the gap between germline ends came to 8 bases. The DNA of the CDR3 is TGTGCCAGCAGTGAAGAGACAAGGACTGAAGCTTTCTTT. It yields the protein CASSEETRTEAFF.

This chain links TRBV3-1 (or the pseudogene TRBV3-2) with TRBJ1-6; D may be TRBD1 (5 bases). V lost 1 base, J lost 13 bases, and 14 bases lay in between. The length of the CDR3 is 14 residues. CDR1 and CDR2 (germline): LGHDT, YNNKEL (reference sequence). The CDR3 loop reads CASSQGDYTAPLHF. CDR3 sequence (DNA): TGTGCCAGCAGCCAAGGGGACTATACGGCGCCCCTCCACTTT.

The gene calls are TRBV19 and TRBJ1-5; a weak D match, TRBD1 (6 bases). CDR1 is LNHDA, CDR2 SQIVND, per germline (reference sequence). The germline V and J ends were trimmed by 7 bases and 2 bases, with 18 bases remaining between them. The CDR3 loop spans 16 amino acids. The CDR3 DNA reads TGTGCCAGTACCCCCCGGGGGGCCGGGCGCAATCAGCCCCAGCATTTT. As protein: CASTPRGAGRNQPQHF. The full variable domain, with the rest looked up from reference TRBV19 and TRBJ1-5, is DGGITQSPKYLFRKEGQNVTLSCEQNLNHDAMYWYRQDPGQGLRLIYYSQIVNDFQKGDIAEGYSVSREKKESFPLTVTSAQKNPTAFYLCASTPRGAGRNQPQHFGDGTRLSIL.

The J gene is TRBJ1-3, the V gene TRBV14; D is unclear. CDR1 is SGHDN, CDR2 FVKESK, per germline. V lost 3 bases and J lost 4, with 7 bases in between. The CDR3 length is 13 residues. The CDR3 bases are TGTGCCAGCAGCCAGAGATCAGGAAACACCATATATTTT. Amino acids: CASSQRSGNTIYF.

The V and J genes are TRBV19 and TRBJ2-3; D remains ambiguous. The CDR3 spans 14 residues. Germline V gene sequence: CDR1 LNHDA, CDR2 SQIVND (reference sequence). Trimming pared 5 bases from V and 0 bases from J, leaving 9 bases between. CDR3 protein: CASSYSSSTDTQYF. The CDR3 DNA reads as TGTGCCAGTAGTTACTCCTCTAGCACAGATACGCAGTATTTT. The full variable domain, its missing parts supplied by reference TRBV19 and TRBJ2-3, is DGGITQSPKYLFRKEGQNVTLSCEQNLNHDAMYWYRQDPGQGLRLIYYSQIVNDFQKGDIAEGYSVSREKKESFPLTVTSAQKNPTAFYLCASSYSSSTDTQYFGPGTRLTVL.

The chain is built from TRBV29-1 and TRBJ1-2, with a tentative D call TRBD1 (6 bases). This CDR3 comprises 17 residues. The V end was cut by 1 base, the J end by 0 bases, with 18 bases between. Germline CDR1 SQVTM, CDR2 ANQGSEA. CDR3 sequence reads: CSVEGYDRRSPNYGYTF. The CDR3, as DNA: TGCAGCGTTGAAGGGTACGACAGGCGATCGCCTAACTATGGCTACACCTTC.

This sequence joins TRBV19 and TRBJ2-3; 9 nucleotides line up with TRBD1. The germline CDR1 and CDR2 sequences are LNHDA and SQIVND (reference sequence). The CDR3 runs to 13 residues. V trimming: 6 bases; J trimming: 5 bases; junction bases outside the gene matches: 3. Written as DNA, the CDR3 is TGTGCCAGTAGGGGGACAGGGAGAGATACGCAGTATTTT. It specifies CASRGTGRDTQYF.

This chain links TRBV5-1 with TRBJ2-7; D is perhaps TRBD1 (7 bases). This CDR3 region has 15 residues. The V gene's germline CDR1 is SGHRS and CDR2 YFSETQ. Trimming removed 4 bases from V and 3 bases from J, with 17 bases in between. This CDR3 is CASSRGGTADYEQYF. CDR3 coding DNA: TGCGCCAGCAGCCGCGGCGGGACAGCAGACTACGAGCAGTACTTC.

The CDR3 is CASSGTGGWQPQHF. The CDR3 region has the DNA TGTGCCAGTAGTGGGACAGGCGGCTGGCAGCCCCAGCATTTT. The chain has TRBV19 and TRBJ1-5; 8 bases are shared with TRBD1. With 5 bases clipped from V and 7 bases from J, the junction kept 7 bases outside the gene matches. The CDR3 consists of 14 residues. Germline CDR1 reads LNHDA; CDR2 reads SQIVND (reference sequence).

A few counts support this clone. The chain carries TRBV7-9 and TRBJ1-4; a possible D gene is TRBD1 (6 bases). Germline-derived CDR1 and CDR2 are SEHNR and FQNEAQ (reference sequence). V was cut by 5 bases and J by 12 bases, with 16 bases left in between. The CDR3 covers 13 residues. CDR3 sequence reads: CASSITGINQLFF. CDR3 bases: TGTGCCAGCAGCATCACAGGGATCAATCAACTGTTTTTT.

The J gene is TRBJ1-2, the V gene TRBV5-6; 9 nucleotides match TRBD1. This CDR3 has 14 residues. The trim removed 6 bases at V and 6 bases at J, leaving 9 bases unmatched. Germline values: CDR1 SGHDT, CDR2 YYEEEE. The CDR3 nucleotides read TGTGCCAGCAAACCGGGACAGGGAATAAATGGCTACACCTTC. Translated, it gives CASKPGQGINGYTF.

This clone came up a few times. This chain joins TRBV5-6 and TRBJ1-2; 8 bases are a match to TRBD1. This CDR3 is 14 amino acids long. The ends lost 5 bases at V and 4 bases at J; junction bases unmatched: 7. Germline V gene lookup returns CDR1 SGHDT and CDR2 YYEEEE. CDR3 loop: CASRRTGSAYGYTF. The CDR3 nucleotides read TGTGCCAGCAGACGGACAGGGAGCGCCTATGGCTACACCTTC.

The V gene is TRBV24-1, the J gene TRBJ2-1, with 9 positions matching TRBD1. This CDR3 contains 14 residues. The V segment lost 9 bases and the J segment 8 bases; nucleotides outside the gene matches: 10. Per germline, CDR1 KGHDR and CDR2 SFDVKD. The CDR3 spells CATEIQGASDEQFF. CDR3 DNA sequence: TGTGCCACCGAAATACAGGGGGCGTCGGATGAGCAGTTCTTC.